Presented here are 29 T cell receptor beta chains from one specimen sequenced in a study of glioma-infiltrating T cells after dendritic cell vaccination. TCRdb keeps only in-frame clones here, not all; method: immunoSEQ multiplex PCR. The sample includes 95,000 to 110,000 clones, roughly four fifths of them seen just once. The source material was blood, sampled before dendritic cell vaccination. These receptors came from a human donor with glioblastoma.

This chain uses TRBV4-2 with TRBJ2-7, with 7 bases fitting TRBD1. CDR1 is LGHNA and CDR2 is YNFKEQ in the germline V gene. V trimming: 1 base; J trimming: 6 bases; junction bases outside the gene matches: 9. CDR3 length: 15 amino acids. CDR3 nucleotide sequence: TGTGCCAGCAGCCAAGTTAGCAGGGGGACCGGCGAGCAGTACTTC. This sequence encodes CASSQVSRGTGEQYF.

The chain joins TRBV2 to TRBJ2-7; TRBD1 matches at 7 bases. Germline loops: CDR1 SNHLY, CDR2 FYNNEI. Trimming removed 2 bases from V and 4 bases from J; junction bases left unmatched: 14. This CDR3 has 17 residues. In nucleotides, the CDR3 is TGTGCCAGCAGTGAATTAAAGGAGGTCTTACAGGGGTACGAGCAGTACTTC. This sequence encodes CASSELKEVLQGYEQYF.

V gene TRBV7-6 combines with J gene TRBJ2-3, with unresolved D. V dropped 3 bases and J dropped 4 bases, with 8 bases sitting between them. This CDR3 region has 13 residues. Germline loops: CDR1 SGHVS, CDR2 FNYEAQ. CDR3 nucleotides: TGTGCCAGCAGCTTCAGCAGCGCAGATACGCAGTATTTT. Translated, it gives CASSFSSADTQYF.

The chain combines TRBV20-1 with TRBJ2-7; 7 bases are shared with TRBD1. The ends lost 7 bases at V and 6 bases at J; junction bases unmatched: 6. Germline values: CDR1 DFQATT, CDR2 SNEGSKA (reference sequence). The CDR3 is 11 amino acids. CDR3 region: CSVDRLGEQYF. The CDR3 DNA is TGCAGTGTGGACAGGCTGGGCGAGCAGTACTTC.

The rearrangement uses TRBV18 and TRBJ2-7, with D maybe TRBD1 (6 bases). The CDR3 is made up of 14 amino acids. Germline V gene lookup returns CDR1 KGHSH and CDR2 LQKENI. Trimming took 3 bases from V and 5 from J, leaving 14 bases between them. CDR3 amino acids: CASSPVTGLNEQYF. The CDR3, as DNA: TGTGCCAGCTCACCGGTGACAGGCTTAAACGAGCAGTACTTC.

This clone has just a few counts. The J gene is TRBJ1-5, the V gene TRBV11-1; 7 nucleotides align to TRBD1. Germline V gene sequence: CDR1 SGHAT, CDR2 FQDESV (reference sequence). CDR3 length: 14 amino acids. V was clipped by 5 bases and J by 4 bases; unmatched bases: 5. The CDR3 sequence: CASSQDRTNQPQHF. CDR3 sequence (DNA): TGTGCCAGCAGCCAGGACAGGACGAATCAGCCCCAGCATTTT.

Here the CDR3 DNA reads TGTGCCAGCTCACCATTAGGCGGGGGGGAAGACACAGATACGCAGTATTTT. Amino acids: CASSPLGGGEDTDTQYF. The chain carries TRBV18 and TRBJ2-3, with 9 bases matching TRBD2. Germline assignment: CDR1 KGHSH and CDR2 LQKENI. V was clipped by 2 bases and J by 2 bases; unmatched bases: 8. The CDR3 consists of 17 residues.

The J gene is TRBJ2-1, the V gene TRBV6-5, with 9 nucleotides matching TRBD2. The CDR3 is made up of 15 amino acids. CDR1 and CDR2 (germline): MNHEY, SVGAGI. The V gene end was trimmed by 2 bases and the J gene end by 7 bases; junction bases not matched to a gene: 6. The CDR3 bases are TGTGCCAGCAGTTACAGTGCGGGGGGGACGAATGAGCAGTTCTTC. Its protein product is CASSYSAGGTNEQFF.

The chain joins TRBV5-1 to TRBJ1-1; no definite D call. The CDR3 length is 13 residues. The germline V gene encodes CDR1 SGHRS and CDR2 YFSETQ. Trimming removed 0 bases from V and 1 base from J, with 4 bases in between. This CDR3 is CASSLAGNTEAFF. The CDR3 nucleotides read TGCGCCAGCAGCTTGGCGGGGAACACTGAAGCTTTCTTT.

The chain combines TRBV5-1 with TRBJ1-5; 10 bases match TRBD1. The CDR3 has 14 residues. Per germline, CDR1 SGHRS and CDR2 YFSETQ. The J segment lost 5 bases and the V segment lost 4 bases, leaving 3 bases of the junction unmatched. CDR3 protein: CASSIGQGDQPQHF. CDR3 bases: TGCGCCAGCAGCATAGGACAGGGGGATCAGCCCCAGCATTTT.

The rearrangement joins TRBV19 to TRBJ2-7, with 9 nucleotides matching TRBD1. CDR1 LNHDA and CDR2 SQIVND come from the germline V gene (reference sequence). Trimming removed 3 bases from V and 4 bases from J; junction bases left unmatched: 7. CDR3 length: 15 amino acids. Here the CDR3 DNA reads TGTGCCAGTAGTATTACCGGGACAGGGCAGTACGAGCAGTACTTC. This translates into CASSITGTGQYEQYF.

The chain is built from TRBV5-5 and TRBJ1-4, with unresolved D. Germline V CDR1 and CDR2: SGHKS, YYEKEE (reference sequence). The CDR3 totals 15 residues. Trimming removed 0 bases from V and 3 bases from J, with 9 bases in between. The CDR3 bases are TGTGCCAGCAGCTTGGCCCCGGGTTCTAATGAAAAACTGTTTTTT. Translated: CASSLAPGSNEKLFF.

The J gene is TRBJ1-5, the V gene TRBV27, with D tentatively TRBD1 (6 bases). V was trimmed by 4 bases and J by 1 base, leaving 14 bases between them. The CDR3 runs to 16 residues. CDR1 MNHEY and CDR2 SMNVEV come from the germline V gene (reference sequence). CDR3: CASSSTFGQSNQPQHF. CDR3 DNA sequence: TGTGCCAGCAGTTCCACCTTCGGACAGAGCAATCAGCCCCAGCATTTT.

A note on this clone: Distinct nucleotide sequences in the sample also encode this CDR3. This chain links TRBV20-1 with TRBJ2-1; a possible D gene is TRBD2 (5 bases). This CDR3 has 10 amino acids. Germline V lookup: CDR1 DFQATT, CDR2 SNEGSKA (reference sequence). Trimming shortened V by 5 bases and J by 8 bases, and 7 bases separated the two germline ends. This CDR3 is CSAWGDEQFF. In DNA, the CDR3 is TGCAGTGCTTGGGGAGATGAGCAGTTCTTC.

The chain has TRBV14 and TRBJ2-7; 7 nucleotides align to TRBD1. Germline V gives CDR1 SGHDN, CDR2 FVKESK. V trimming: 1 base; J trimming: 6 bases; junction bases outside the gene matches: 6. The CDR3 length is 14 residues. CDR3 DNA sequence: TGTGCCAGCAGCCAAGGGGACAGACTGGGCGAGCAGTACTTC. Translating gives CASSQGDRLGEQYF.

V and J are TRBV19 and TRBJ1-1; D gene ambiguous. Germline values: CDR1 LNHDA, CDR2 SQIVND (reference sequence). Trimming removed 5 bases from V and 9 bases from J, with 7 bases in between. The CDR3 extends over 10 amino acids. The CDR3 loop reads CASSSRQAFF. Here the CDR3 DNA reads TGTGCCAGTAGTTCTCGTCAAGCTTTCTTT.

The genes are TRBV15 and TRBJ1-1, with a possible D match to TRBD1 (5 bases). Trimming removed 6 bases at V and 4 bases at J, with 15 bases between. The CDR3 consists of 14 residues. Germline lookup yields CDR1 LNHNV and CDR2 YYDKDF (reference sequence). CDR3 protein: CATRARGRGTEAFF. The CDR3 bases are TGTGCCACCAGGGCGCGGGGCCGGGGCACTGAAGCTTTCTTT.

The V and J genes are TRBV5-4 and TRBJ1-1; 7 nucleotides agree with TRBD1. The CDR3 has 12 residues. Per germline, CDR1 SGHNT and CDR2 YYREEE (reference sequence). With 4 bases clipped from V and 6 bases from J, the junction kept 3 bases outside the gene matches. CDR3 sequence reads: CASSATGPEAFF. CDR3 DNA: TGTGCCAGCAGCGCGACAGGGCCTGAAGCTTTCTTT.

In its sample, this clone was seen a few times. The chain couples TRBV2 to TRBJ1-6; 8 nucleotides agree with TRBD1. V lost 1 base to trimming and J lost 6 bases; unmatched junction nucleotides: 2. CDR3 length: 15 residues. Per germline, CDR1 SNHLY and CDR2 FYNNEI. CDR3 sequence: CASSEDRGFNSPLHF. In DNA form, the CDR3 reads TGTGCCAGCAGTGAAGACAGGGGGTTTAATTCACCCCTCCACTTT.

V and J are TRBV2 and TRBJ2-1; D gene ambiguous. CDR3 length equals 12 residues. Germline values: CDR1 SNHLY, CDR2 FYNNEI. Trimming removed 7 bases from V and 3 bases from J, with 7 bases in between. The CDR3: CASTVNYNEQFF. The CDR3 DNA follows: TGTGCCAGCACAGTCAACTACAATGAGCAGTTCTTC.

The V gene is TRBV5-1, the J gene TRBJ1-1; a possible D gene is TRBD1 (6 bases). The ends were cut back, 7 bases at V and 3 bases at J, with 13 bases in the middle. Germline CDR1 and CDR2: SGHRS and YFSETQ. This CDR3 has 13 amino acids. CDR3 nucleotide sequence: TGCGCCAGCGGCAACAGGGTGGACACTGAAGCTTTCTTT. This translates into CASGNRVDTEAFF.

The chain carries TRBV5-1 and TRBJ2-3; 8 nucleotides match TRBD1. The CDR3 extends over 15 amino acids. Germline values: CDR1 SGHRS, CDR2 YFSETQ. Losses at the gene ends were 0 bases for V and 5 bases for J; bases not matched to a gene: 5. CDR3 loop: CASSLGTGNKDTQYF. The CDR3 bases are TGCGCCAGCAGCTTGGGGACAGGGAATAAAGATACGCAGTATTTT.

The genes are TRBV27 and TRBJ1-5; 9 bases agree with TRBD1. Germline CDR1 and CDR2: MNHEY and SMNVEV (reference sequence). The junction had 12 bases not matched to a gene; V was cut back by 4 bases and J by 5 bases. The CDR3 length is 17 residues. This CDR3 is CASSCVSLQGADQPQHF. In DNA, the CDR3 is TGTGCCAGCAGTTGTGTCTCTTTACAGGGGGCCGATCAGCCCCAGCATTTT.

Points on this clone: Other nucleotide sequences in the sample specify the same CDR3. The genes are TRBV7-2 and TRBJ1-5; D perhaps matches TRBD1 (5 bases). V was clipped by 5 bases and J by 0 bases, with 8 bases between them. CDR1 SGHTA and CDR2 FQGNSA come from the germline V gene. The CDR3 has 14 residues. This chain's CDR3 is CASSPGDSNQPQHF. In DNA form, the CDR3 reads TGTGCCAGCAGCCCGGGGGATAGCAATCAGCCCCAGCATTTT.

The J gene is TRBJ1-5, the V gene TRBV29-1, with 8 bases identical to TRBD1. Germline assignment: CDR1 SQVTM and CDR2 ANQGSEA. Trimming took 4 bases from V and 5 from J; bases not matched to a gene: 7. The CDR3 has 14 residues. CDR3 bases: TGCAGCGTTGCTGGTTCGGACAGGGATCAGCCCCAGCATTTT. This translates into CSVAGSDRDQPQHF. Supplemented by reference TRBV29-1 and TRBJ1-5, the full variable domain reads SAVISQKPSRDICQRGTSLTIQCQVDSQVTMMFWYRQQPGQSLTLIATANQGSEATYESGFVIDKFPISRPNLTFSTLTVSNMSPEDSSIYLCSVAGSDRDQPQHFGDGTRLSIL.

The genes are TRBV11-2 and TRBJ2-5, with 12 positions matching TRBD2. Germline assignment: CDR1 SGHAT and CDR2 FQNNGV. J gave up 1 base and V 6 bases, and 6 bases lay outside the gene matches. The length of the CDR3 is 16 residues. CDR3 in amino acids: CASRILAGGTQETQYF. The DNA for the CDR3 is TGTGCCAGCAGGATCCTAGCGGGGGGGACCCAAGAGACCCAGTACTTC.

J is TRBJ1-5 and V is TRBV11-2; a possible D gene is TRBD1 (5 bases). This CDR3 has 14 amino acids. Germline CDR1 SGHAT, CDR2 FQNNGV. The germline V and J ends were trimmed by 3 bases and 6 bases, with 12 bases remaining between them. CDR3 in DNA: TGTGCCAGCAGCTTCGACAGTGGTAGTCAGCCCCAGCATTTT. Protein: CASSFDSGSQPQHF.

This chain links TRBV5-4 with TRBJ2-3, with 15 bases aligning to TRBD2. From germline, CDR1 is SGHNT and CDR2 YYREEE (reference sequence). The CDR3 consists of 17 residues. Losses at the gene ends were 3 bases for V and 2 bases for J; bases not matched to a gene: 4. Here the CDR3 reads CASSYGLAGGNTDTQYF. The CDR3 DNA reads as TGTGCCAGCAGCTACGGACTAGCGGGGGGGAACACAGATACGCAGTATTTT.

This rearrangement joins TRBV19 to TRBJ2-4; possible D gene TRBD1, 6 bases. The V end lost 5 bases, the J end lost 3 bases, and 17 bases lay between the germline ends. The CDR3 extends over 16 amino acids. Per the germline V gene, CDR1 is LNHDA and CDR2 is SQIVND (reference sequence). CDR3 sequence reads: CASSPRRGAGKNIQYF. The DNA of the CDR3 is TGTGCCAGTAGTCCCCGCAGGGGCGCGGGCAAAAACATTCAGTACTTC.